The 12 T cell receptor beta chains below were found in one sample sequenced in a study of T cells in tuberculosis. This table comes from immunoSEQ multiplex PCR, and its TCRdb copy is limited to in-frame clones, with some not included. In the table there are roughly 24,000 clones, about 97% of which are singletons. Sequenced sample: PBMCs. The receptors were sampled from a donor aged 10 to 29 with latent tuberculosis or without tuberculosis infection.

The rearrangement joins TRBV7-2 to TRBJ2-7; perhaps TRBD1 as D (5 bases). Per the germline V gene, CDR1 is SGHTA and CDR2 is FQGNSA. V was clipped by 5 bases and J by 3 bases, with 17 bases between them. The CDR3 is made up of 15 amino acids. The CDR3 is CASSRAAGDSYEQYF. For the CDR3, the DNA is TGTGCCAGCAGCCGCGCGGCAGGCGACAGCTACGAGCAGTACTTC. Variable domain in full (rest from reference TRBV7-2 and TRBJ2-7): GAGVSQSPSNKVTEKGKDVELRCDPISGHTALYWYRQSLGQGLEFLIYFQGNSAPDKSGLPSDRFSAERTGGSVSTLTIQRTQQEDSAVYLCASSRAAGDSYEQYFGPGTRLTVT.

CDR3 residues: CASGGSPYEQYF. As DNA, the CDR3 is TGTGCTAGTGGTGGCTCTCCCTACGAGCAGTACTTC. This chain links TRBV12-5 with TRBJ2-7; unclear D gene. Per germline, CDR1 LGHNT and CDR2 FRNRAP. CDR3 size: 12 residues. The V gene lost 5 bases and the J gene lost 2 bases, with 7 bases spanning the gap.

The rearrangement uses TRBV9 and TRBJ2-3; D remains ambiguous. This CDR3 contains 12 residues. Germline assignment: CDR1 SGDLS and CDR2 YYNGEE. V was trimmed by 5 bases and J by 4 bases, leaving 8 bases between them. The CDR3: CASSVFADTQYF. As DNA, the CDR3 is TGTGCCAGCAGTGTTTTCGCAGATACGCAGTATTTT. Complete variable domain (other parts from reference TRBV9 and TRBJ2-3): DSGVTQTPKHLITATGQRVTLRCSPRSGDLSVYWYQQSLDQGLQFLIQYYNGEERAKGNILERFSAQQFPDLHSELNLSSLELGDSALYFCASSVFADTQYFGPGTRLTVL.

The V call is TRBV7-8, the J call TRBJ2-2, with D possibly TRBD2 on 5 matching bases. Germline loops: CDR1 SGHVS, CDR2 FQNEAQ. This CDR3 region has 15 residues. The V gene lost 5 bases and the J gene lost 4 bases, with 14 bases spanning the gap. CDR3 loop: CASSLGISFTGELFF. The CDR3, as DNA: TGTGCCAGCAGCCTCGGGATCTCCTTCACCGGGGAGCTGTTTTTT.

V and J are TRBV29-1 and TRBJ2-5, with D perhaps matching TRBD2 (6 bases). The germline V gene encodes CDR1 SQVTM and CDR2 ANQGSEA. Trimming took 6 bases from V and 4 from J, leaving 12 bases between them. The CDR3 runs to 12 residues. The CDR3, as DNA: TGCAGCGTAGTAGTGGGGGGAGAGACCCAGTACTTC. Its translation is CSVVVGGETQYF. The whole variable domain, remainder taken from reference TRBV29-1 and TRBJ2-5, is SAVISQKPSRDICQRGTSLTIQCQVDSQVTMMFWYRQQPGQSLTLIATANQGSEATYESGFVIDKFPISRPNLTFSTLTVSNMSPEDSSIYLCSVVVGGETQYFGPGTRLLVL.

V gene TRBV18 combines with J gene TRBJ1-1; 7 bases fit TRBD1. The J segment lost 0 bases and the V segment lost 5 bases, leaving 9 bases of the junction unmatched. The CDR3 is made up of 16 amino acids. Germline V gene lookup returns CDR1 KGHSH and CDR2 LQKENI. CDR3 amino acids: CASSFAGQSMNTEAFF. In nucleotides, the CDR3 is TGTGCCAGCTCATTCGCGGGACAGAGCATGAACACTGAAGCTTTCTTT.

This chain connects TRBV9 to TRBJ1-4, with D possibly matching TRBD1 (6 bases). Germline CDR1 and CDR2: SGDLS and YYNGEE. The V end lost 3 bases, the J end lost 7 bases, and 13 bases lay between the germline ends. The CDR3 runs to 14 residues. CDR3 DNA sequence: TGTGCCAGCAGCGAGGGGGGGCTTGGTGAAAAACTGTTTTTT. Its protein product is CASSEGGLGEKLFF.

The chain combines TRBV5-4 with TRBJ1-1; D possibly corresponds to TRBD1 (6 bases). The CDR3 has 16 residues. The germline V and J ends were trimmed by 0 bases and 1 base, with 13 bases remaining between them. Per germline, CDR1 SGHNT and CDR2 YYREEE (reference sequence). CDR3 sequence: CASSLVRGSANTEAFF. In DNA form, the CDR3 reads TGTGCCAGCAGCTTGGTCAGGGGTTCGGCGAACACTGAAGCTTTCTTT.

This clone has only one observation. The chain is built from TRBV19 and TRBJ2-5, with D possibly matching TRBD2 (5 bases). The germline V gene has CDR1 LNHDA and CDR2 SQIVND (reference sequence). The CDR3 totals 14 residues. The ends were cut back, 8 bases at V and 5 bases at J, with 18 bases in the middle. The CDR3 reads CASGTLLGGETQYF. CDR3 nucleotides: TGTGCCAGTGGAACGTTGCTAGGCGGGGAGACCCAGTACTTC.

This clone has a handful of counts. V and J are TRBV7-2 and TRBJ2-3; 10 nucleotides align to TRBD2. The CDR3 loop spans 16 amino acids. Germline CDR1 reads SGHTA; CDR2 reads FQGNSA. Trimming cost V 5 bases and J 5 bases; bases outside gene matches: 10. CDR3 sequence: CASSPMSGGAGDTQYF. DNA of the CDR3: TGTGCCAGCAGCCCCATGAGCGGGGGGGCCGGAGATACGCAGTATTTT.

The chain links TRBV4-2 to TRBJ1-4; D is unclear. Looked up from germline, CDR1 is LGHNA and CDR2 is YNFKEQ. The CDR3 contains 13 residues. V was pared by 1 base and J by 8 bases, with 8 bases between. For the CDR3, the DNA is TGTGCCAGCAGCCAAGGAGGATTAGAAAAACTGTTTTTT. It codes for CASSQGGLEKLFF.

The table lists this clone with a few counts. The chain has TRBV7-3 and TRBJ2-7; D gene unclear. Germline CDR1 SGHTA, CDR2 FQGTGA. Trimming took 2 bases from V and 0 from J, leaving 5 bases between them. There are 13 residues in the CDR3. DNA for the CDR3: TGTGCCAGCAGCTTAGGAGTCTCCTACGAGCAGTACTTC. Translated, it gives CASSLGVSYEQYF.